This TCR beta chain originates from a study of CXCR3-negative and CXCR3-positive naive CD8 T cells. On the study more broadly: Across all libraries, TRB reads numbered about 135 million, with about 1.5 +/- 0.3 million in each library.

It was by 5' RACE with UMI labels that the TRB cDNA libraries were prepared. Following a re-call of the 5' RACE reads, TCRdb has one entry per CDR3 protein and lacks DNA. The sample's table shows some 130,000 distinct CDR3 sequences. The CDR3 extends over 15 amino acids. CDR1 and CDR2 from the germline V gene are SEHNR and FQNEAQ (reference sequence). General study findings and limits: Comparison of naive cells showed more hydrophobic TRB CDR3s in CXCR3-positive than in CXCR3-negative naive cells. Both naive subsets showed comparably high diversity, and memory CD8+ cells showed much lower diversity.

Turning to this clonotype: Its antigen is unknown.

The rearrangement uses TRBV7-9 and TRBJ1-1; checking the TCRdb D call of TRBD1 is not possible without DNA. This clonotype was obtained from a human donor in good health. Some clones in this sample may be carry-over from other donors' samples. Input material: naive CXCR3- CD8+ T cells from blood. Subset meaning: CD45RO-CCR7+CD27+CD95- naive CD8+ T cells lacking CXCR3 (TNR3-). This chain's CDR3 is CASSLTRPPDTEAFF.